This T cell receptor beta chain was identified in a study of shared clonotypes between healthy human individuals. The CDR3 sequence is 16 residues long. Germline V gene sequence: CDR1 MDHEN, CDR2 SYDVKM. V was clipped by 6 bases and J by 4 bases, with 20 bases between them. Profiled with immunoSEQ multiplex PCR; TCRdb holds only in-frame clones, not every one. The sample lists roughly 400,000 clones, about 96% occurring once. The rearrangement uses TRBV28 and TRBJ2-3; perhaps TRBD2 as D (5 bases). Sequencing was carried out using memory CD8+ T cells sorted from blood. Subset of the sample: CD45RO+ cells pooled with CCR7-negative TemRA cells. The receptor was isolated from a young man in good health. The CDR3 protein is CASSPAVLGVSDTQYF. CDR3 sequence (DNA): TGTGCCAGCAGCCCTGCTGTCCTCGGGGTATCAGATACGCAGTATTTT.